This T cell receptor (beta chain) came from a study of blood T cell repertoires in COVID-19. In the study overall: Collection of acute and convalescent COVID-19 samples took place in the United States, Italy and Spain. T cells, B-cell-depleted T cells, or PBMCs provided the cDNA or gDNA that served as material.

This CDR3 is 13 amino acids long. The V gene lost 3 bases and the J gene lost 8 bases, with 13 bases spanning the gap. Germline loops: CDR1 SGHTA, CDR2 FQGNSA. In the original analysis: Estimation of nucleated cell counts was performed using reference gene primer amplification. Repertoires were generated with immunoSEQ multiplex PCR, while TCRdb's copy carries only in-frame clones and drops some. Clonal size and the V and J genes are those of that table, whereas D and trimming came from the DNA. The profile covers about 48,000 clones, with 70% to 90% appearing a single time and around 16% taken by the ten largest.

The rearrangement joins TRBV7-2 to TRBJ1-2; D gene unclear. This TCR derives from a human donor in a cohort sampled during active COVID-19. The donor label of this sample is uncertain. The sequenced material came from peripheral blood. The CDR3 is CASSLFGELGYTF. In DNA, the CDR3 is TGTGCCAGCAGCTTGTTTGGGGAGTTGGGCTACACCTTC. The full variable domain, with the rest looked up from reference TRBV7-2 and TRBJ1-2, is GAGVSQSPSNKVTEKGKDVELRCDPISGHTALYWYRQSLGQGLEFLIYFQGNSAPDKSGLPSDRFSAERTGGSVSTLTIQRTQQEDSAVYLCASSLFGELGYTFGSGTRLTVV.